This TCR beta chain emerged from a study of blood T cells in healthy people across ages. Staff drew roughly 10 milliliters of peripheral blood from each donor. Study-level points and caveats: Comparison with aged donors showed that long-lived donors had more naive CD4+ cells and higher diversity.

V was clipped by 3 bases and J by 2 bases; unmatched bases: 10. This CDR3 contains 16 residues. CDR1 and CDR2 from the germline V gene are DFQATT and SNEGSKA (reference sequence). A sample-barcoded 5' primer and a J-beta primer mix were used in a second PCR of about 7 to 12 cycles. MiXCR, run by TCRdb on the 5' RACE reads, gives a single entry per CDR3 protein. The sample shows roughly 2 million distinct CDR3 sequences, about 49% of them seen only once. On this clonotype itself: The antigen remains undetermined.

The sequence was obtained from a middle-aged woman in good health. The sample taken for sequencing was blood. This chain connects TRBV20-1 to TRBJ2-3, with TRBD1 matching 8 bases. The CDR3 DNA sequence: TGCAGTGCTAGTACACGCCGGGACAGGTTCACAGATACGCAGTATTTT. Encoded protein: CSASTRRDRFTDTQYF.